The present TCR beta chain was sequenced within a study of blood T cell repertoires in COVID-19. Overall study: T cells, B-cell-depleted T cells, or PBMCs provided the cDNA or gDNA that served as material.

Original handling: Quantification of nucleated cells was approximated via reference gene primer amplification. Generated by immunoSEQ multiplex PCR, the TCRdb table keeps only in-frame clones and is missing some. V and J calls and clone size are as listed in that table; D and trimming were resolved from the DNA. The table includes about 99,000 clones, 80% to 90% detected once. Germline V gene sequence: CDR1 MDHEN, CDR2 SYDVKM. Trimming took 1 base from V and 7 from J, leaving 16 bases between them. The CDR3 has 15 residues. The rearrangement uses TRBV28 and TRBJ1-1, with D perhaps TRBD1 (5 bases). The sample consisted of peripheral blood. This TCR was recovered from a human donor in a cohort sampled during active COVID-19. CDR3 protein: CASSLLSGARNEAFF. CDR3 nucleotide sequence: TGTGCCAGCAGTTTATTAAGCGGGGCCCGAAATGAAGCTTTCTTT.